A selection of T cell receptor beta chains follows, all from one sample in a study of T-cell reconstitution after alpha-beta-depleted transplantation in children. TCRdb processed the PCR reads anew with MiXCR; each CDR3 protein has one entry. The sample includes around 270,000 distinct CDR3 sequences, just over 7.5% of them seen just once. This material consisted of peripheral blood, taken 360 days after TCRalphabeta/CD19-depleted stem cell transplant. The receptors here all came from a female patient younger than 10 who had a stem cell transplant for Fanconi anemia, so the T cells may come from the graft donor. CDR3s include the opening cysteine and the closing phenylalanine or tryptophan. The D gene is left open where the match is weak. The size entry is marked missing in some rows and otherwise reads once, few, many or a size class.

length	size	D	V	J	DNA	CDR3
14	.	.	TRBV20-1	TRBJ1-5	TGCAGTGCTAGAGGGCAGGAAATCAATCAGCCCCAGCATTTT	CSARGQEINQPQHF
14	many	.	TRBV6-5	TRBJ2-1	TGTGCCAGCAGTTATACAGGGTCGTACAATGAGCAGTTCTTC	CASSYTGSYNEQFF
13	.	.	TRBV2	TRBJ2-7	TGTGCCAGCAGTGATAATAACTTCCGGGGGCAGTACTTC	CASSDNNFRGQYF
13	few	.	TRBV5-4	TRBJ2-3	TGTGCCAGCAGCTTGAGCATCACAGATACGCAGTATTTT	CASSLSITDTQYF
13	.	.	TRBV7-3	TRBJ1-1	TGTGCCAGCAGCCCTGCCGGGAACACTGAAGCTTTCTTT	CASSPAGNTEAFF
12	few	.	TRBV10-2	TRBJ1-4	TGCGCCAGCAGTGAGTCGAATGAAAAACTGTTTTTT	CASSESNEKLFF
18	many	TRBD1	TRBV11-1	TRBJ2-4	TGTGCCAGCAGCTTAGCGCCTGGACAGGGGTTAGCCAAAAACATTCAGTACTTC	CASSLAPGQGLAKNIQYF
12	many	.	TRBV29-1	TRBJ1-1	TGCAGCGTTGAAGCAGGGTTAGCTGAAGCTTTCTTT	CSVEAGLAEAFF
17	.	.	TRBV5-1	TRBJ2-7	TGCGCCAGCAGCGGCGGGCCGCAGGGCCCCAGCTCCTACGAGCAGTACTTC	CASSGGPQGPSSYEQYF
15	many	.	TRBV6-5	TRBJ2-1	TGTGCCAGCAGTCATAGGCCGAGCTCCTACAATGAGCAGTTCTTC	CASSHRPSSYNEQFF
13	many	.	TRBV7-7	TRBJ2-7	TGTGCTAGCAGCTTAGGGCTAGGAACCGAGCAGTACTTC	CASSLGLGTEQYF
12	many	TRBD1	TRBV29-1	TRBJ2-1	TGCAGCGCCGGACAGGGGGCGGGTGAGCAGTTCTTC	CSAGQGAGEQFF
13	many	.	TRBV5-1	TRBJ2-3	TGCGCCAGCAACGAGTTACTGTACGATACGCAGTATTTT	CASNELLYDTQYF
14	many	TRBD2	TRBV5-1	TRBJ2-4	TGCGCCAGCAGCTTGGTTTCTAGCGGGGACATTCAGTACTTC	CASSLVSSGDIQYF
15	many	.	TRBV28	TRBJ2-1	TGTGCCAGCAGTTTGGTAGGGAAGAGAGGCAATGAGCAGTTCTTC	CASSLVGKRGNEQFF
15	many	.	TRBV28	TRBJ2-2	TGTGCCAGCAGTTCCCCGGGACAGAACACCGGGGAGCTGTTTTTT	CASSSPGQNTGELFF